Below are 5 T cell receptor beta chains sequenced from a single sample in a study of blood T cells in healthy people across ages. Using a J-beta primer mix together with a sample-barcoded 5' primer, a second PCR was run for about 7 to 12 cycles. In TCRdb, the 5' RACE reads were re-called with MiXCR into one record per CDR3 protein. The table shows 600,000 to 900,000 distinct CDR3 sequences, with 20% to 30% occurring only once. The data were also submitted as part of a second study, on T cells of mothers and their children.

Sample: blood. The receptor set was obtained from a boy aged 5-17 years in good health.

The V and J genes are TRBV18 and TRBJ2-7; D gene ambiguous. Germline CDR1 reads KGHSH; CDR2 reads LQKENI. The CDR3 is 13 residues long. V gave up 5 bases and J gave up 5 bases, with 13 bases separating them. Here the CDR3 DNA reads TGTGCCAGCTCATCATTAGCAACCCACGAGCAGTACTTC. Translating gives CASSSLATHEQYF.

This clonotype was detected a few times. V usage is TRBV11-2 and J usage is TRBJ1-4; D gene ambiguous. With 1 base removed from V and 1 base from J, the gap between germline ends came to 10 bases. Germline V gene sequence: CDR1 SGHAT, CDR2 FQNNGV. This CDR3 contains 16 residues. The CDR3 DNA sequence: TGTGCCAGCAGCTTAGCCCCAGTCGGAACTAATGAAAAACTGTTTTTT. Translating it yields CASSLAPVGTNEKLFF.

This chain links TRBV7-2 with TRBJ1-2; D is uncertain. Germline values: CDR1 SGHTA, CDR2 FQGNSA. V was shortened by 6 bases and J by 2 bases, with 10 bases between the two germline ends. The CDR3 has 13 residues. CDR3 sequence reads: CASSAGRNYGYTF. CDR3 nucleotide sequence: TGTGCCAGCAGTGCCGGACGGAACTATGGCTACACCTTC.

This chain links TRBV5-1 with TRBJ2-5; D ambiguous. Germline values: CDR1 SGHRS, CDR2 YFSETQ. CDR3 size: 12 residues. The germline V and J ends were trimmed by 4 bases and 3 bases, with 7 bases remaining between them. In DNA, the CDR3 is TGCGCCAGCAGCCGATCCGAAGAGACCCAGTACTTC. It is translated as CASSRSEETQYF.

This chain connects TRBV3-1 to TRBJ2-1; D gene unclear. CDR1 is LGHDT and CDR2 is YNNKEL in the germline V gene (reference sequence). The CDR3 sequence is 12 residues long. Between the trimmed V and J ends, which lost 4 bases and 8 bases, there was a span of 9 bases. CDR3 region: CASSPSFDEQFF. CDR3 DNA sequence: TGTGCCAGCAGCCCCAGTTTCGATGAGCAGTTCTTC.